This entry is about one T cell receptor (beta chain). Its target is unknown. The protocol was immunoSEQ multiplex PCR, while the TCRdb copy is restricted to in-frame clones and leaves out a portion. Of around 250,000 clones listed, about 90% are singletons. This sample stems from a study of cytomegalovirus exposure and HLA in healthy donors. Study observations and caveats: It was reportedly the case that the classifier diagnosed cytomegalovirus status with high specificity and sensitivity. A few of the chains that were CMV-associated were confirmed in vitro to be specific for CMV antigens. The authors listed 164 TCR beta chains as cytomegalovirus-associated.

V dropped 7 bases and J dropped 6 bases, with 19 bases sitting between them. The CDR3 length is 15 residues. Germline CDR1 MNHEY, CDR2 SMNVEV (reference sequence). This rearrangement joins TRBV27 to TRBJ2-1; D tentatively fits TRBD1 or TRBD2 (5 bases each). Sequencing used PBMCs. The clonotype was recovered from a woman aged 25 to 39 in good health and CMV-seronegative. CDR3 residues: CASNGGAGPANEQFF. The CDR3 DNA sequence: TGTGCCAGCAACGGAGGAGCAGGGCCGGCCAATGAGCAGTTCTTC.